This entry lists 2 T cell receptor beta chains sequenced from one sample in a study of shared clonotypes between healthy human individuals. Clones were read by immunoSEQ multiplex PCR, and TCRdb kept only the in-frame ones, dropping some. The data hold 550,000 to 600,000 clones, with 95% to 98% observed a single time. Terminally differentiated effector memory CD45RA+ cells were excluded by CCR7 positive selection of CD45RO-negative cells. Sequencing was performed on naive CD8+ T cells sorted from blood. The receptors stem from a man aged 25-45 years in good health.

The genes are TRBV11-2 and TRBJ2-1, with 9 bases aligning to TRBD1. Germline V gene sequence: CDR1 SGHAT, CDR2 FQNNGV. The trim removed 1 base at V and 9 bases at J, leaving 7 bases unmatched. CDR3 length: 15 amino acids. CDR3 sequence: CASSLAPGQGSEQFF. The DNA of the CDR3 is TGTGCCAGCAGCTTAGCACCAGGACAGGGGAGTGAGCAGTTCTTC.

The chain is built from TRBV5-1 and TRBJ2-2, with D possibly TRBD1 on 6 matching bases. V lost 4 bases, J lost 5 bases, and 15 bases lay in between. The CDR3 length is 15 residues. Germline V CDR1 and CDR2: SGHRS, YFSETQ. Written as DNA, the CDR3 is TGCGCCAGCAGCCCGGACAGTTTTGGAACCGGGGAGCTGTTTTTT. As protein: CASSPDSFGTGELFF.